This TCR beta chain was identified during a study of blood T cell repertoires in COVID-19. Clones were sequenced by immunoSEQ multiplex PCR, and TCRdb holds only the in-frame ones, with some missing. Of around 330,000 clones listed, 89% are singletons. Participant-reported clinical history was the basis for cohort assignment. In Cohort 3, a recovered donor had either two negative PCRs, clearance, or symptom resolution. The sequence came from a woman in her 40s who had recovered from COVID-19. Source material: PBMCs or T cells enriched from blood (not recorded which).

This chain's CDR3 is CATSDHQYGPPNYGYTF. Written as DNA, the CDR3 is TGTGCCACCAGTGATCACCAGTATGGGCCACCTAACTATGGCTACACCTTC. The chain employs TRBV24-1 and TRBJ1-2; no clear D gene. The CDR3 has 17 amino acids. V gave up 3 bases and J gave up 0 bases, with 16 bases separating them. Germline V gene lookup returns CDR1 KGHDR and CDR2 SFDVKD.